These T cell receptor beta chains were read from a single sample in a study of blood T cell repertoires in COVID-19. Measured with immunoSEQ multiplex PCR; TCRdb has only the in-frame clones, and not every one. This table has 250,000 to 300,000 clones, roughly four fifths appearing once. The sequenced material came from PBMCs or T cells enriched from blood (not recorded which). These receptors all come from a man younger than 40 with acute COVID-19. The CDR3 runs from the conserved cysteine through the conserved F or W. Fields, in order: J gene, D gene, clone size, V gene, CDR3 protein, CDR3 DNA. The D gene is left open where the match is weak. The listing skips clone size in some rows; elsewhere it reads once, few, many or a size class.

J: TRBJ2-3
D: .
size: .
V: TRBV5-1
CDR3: CASSLGRTDTQYF
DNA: TGTGCCAGCAGCTTGGGGCGCACAGATACGCAGTATTTT

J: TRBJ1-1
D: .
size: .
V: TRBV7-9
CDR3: CASSLARGWPAEAFF
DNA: TGTGCCAGCAGCTTAGCGCGAGGGTGGCCGGCTGAAGCTTTCTTT

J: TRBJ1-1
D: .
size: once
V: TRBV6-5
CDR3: CASSYSRLPPEAFF
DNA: TGTGCCAGCAGTTACTCGAGGCTCCCTCCTGAAGCTTTCTTT

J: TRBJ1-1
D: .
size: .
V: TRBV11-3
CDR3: CASSGWDTKGGAFF
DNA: TGTGCCAGCAGCGGCTGGGACACTAAAGGGGGAGCTTTCTTT

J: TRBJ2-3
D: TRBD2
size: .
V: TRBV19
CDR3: CASSTPGGGTDTQYF
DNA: TGTGCCAGTAGTACCCCCGGGGGGGGCACAGATACGCAGTATTTT

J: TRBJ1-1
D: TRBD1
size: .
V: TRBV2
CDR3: CASTWPGGYGTEAFF
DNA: TGTGCCAGCACCTGGCCAGGGGGCTATGGCACTGAAGCTTTCTTT

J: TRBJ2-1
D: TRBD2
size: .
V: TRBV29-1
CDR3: CSVDGLAGVSEQFF
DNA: TGCAGCGTTGATGGACTAGCGGGAGTCAGTGAGCAGTTCTTC

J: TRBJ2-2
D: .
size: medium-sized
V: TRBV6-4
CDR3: CASSDSGRDTGELFF
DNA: TGTGCCAGCAGTGACTCAGGCAGGGACACCGGGGAGCTGTTTTTT

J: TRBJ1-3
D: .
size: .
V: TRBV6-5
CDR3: CASSSPRGSGNTIYF
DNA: TGTGCCAGCAGTTCCCCCAGGGGTTCTGGAAACACCATATATTTT

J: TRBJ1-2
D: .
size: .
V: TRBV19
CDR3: CASSIFLGGFDGYTF
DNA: TGTGCCAGTAGTATATTCTTGGGAGGGTTCGATGGCTACACCTTC

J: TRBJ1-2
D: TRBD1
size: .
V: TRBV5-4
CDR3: CASSSTPGTDDYTF
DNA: TGTGCCAGCAGCTCTACCCCCGGGACAGATGACTACACCTTC

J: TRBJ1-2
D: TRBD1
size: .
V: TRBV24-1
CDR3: CATSDPQEGATYGYTF
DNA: TGTGCCACCAGTGACCCTCAGGAGGGGGCGACCTATGGCTACACCTTC

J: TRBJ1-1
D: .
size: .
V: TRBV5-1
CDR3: CASRADRNTEAFF
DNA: TGTGCCAGCAGGGCGGACAGGAACACTGAAGCTTTCTTT

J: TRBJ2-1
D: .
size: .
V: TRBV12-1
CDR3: CASRARWFF
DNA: TGTGCCAGCAGAGCCCGGTGGTTCTTC

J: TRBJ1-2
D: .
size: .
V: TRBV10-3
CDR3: CAISEPRTAGLYGYTF
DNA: TGTGCCATCAGTGAGCCTAGGACAGCCGGGCTCTATGGCTACACCTTC

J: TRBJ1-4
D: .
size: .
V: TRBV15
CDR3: CATSRNAGLDEKLFF
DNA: TGTGCCACCAGTCGGAATGCCGGGTTAGATGAAAAACTGTTTTTT

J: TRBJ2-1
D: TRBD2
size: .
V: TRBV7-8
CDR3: CASSLVGSAGDNEQFF
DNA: TGTGCCAGCAGCTTAGTGGGGTCAGCGGGAGACAATGAGCAGTTCTTC

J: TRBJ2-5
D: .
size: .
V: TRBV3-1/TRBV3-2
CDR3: CASSPRETGLAQYF
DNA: TGTGCCAGCAGCCCTCGCGAAACGGGTTTGGCCCAGTACTTC

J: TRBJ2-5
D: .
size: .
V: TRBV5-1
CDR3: CASSSGQSLEETQYF
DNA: TGTGCCAGCAGCTCTGGACAATCGCTTGAAGAGACCCAGTACTTC

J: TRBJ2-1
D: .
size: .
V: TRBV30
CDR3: CAWKPQPGNEQFF
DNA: TGTGCCTGGAAGCCCCAGCCAGGCAATGAGCAGTTCTTC

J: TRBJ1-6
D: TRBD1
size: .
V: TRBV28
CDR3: CASSFIGTGGNSPLHF
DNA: TGTGCCAGCAGCTTTATAGGGACAGGGGGTAATTCACCCCTCCACTTT

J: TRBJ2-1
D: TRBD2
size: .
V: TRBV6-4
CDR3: CASSLGLAAYNEQFF
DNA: TGTGCCAGCAGTCTGGGACTAGCAGCCTACAATGAGCAGTTCTTC

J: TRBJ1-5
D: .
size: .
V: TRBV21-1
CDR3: CASMRSGNQPQHF
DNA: TGTGCCTCTATGAGGTCGGGCAATCAGCCCCAGCATTTT

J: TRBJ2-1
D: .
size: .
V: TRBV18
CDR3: CASSQEGVPYNEQFF
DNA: TGTGCCAGCTCGCAAGAGGGGGTCCCCTACAATGAGCAGTTCTTC

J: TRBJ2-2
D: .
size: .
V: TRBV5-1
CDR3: CASSSSGSNIAGELFF
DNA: TGTGCCAGCAGCTCATCCGGGTCGAACATCGCCGGGGAGCTGTTTTTT

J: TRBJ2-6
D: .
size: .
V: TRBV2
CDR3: CASKEGSGANVLTF
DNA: TGTGCCAGCAAGGAGGGCTCCGGGGCCAACGTCCTGACTTTC

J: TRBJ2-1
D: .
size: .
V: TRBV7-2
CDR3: CASSPERSSYNEQFF
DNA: TGTGCCAGCAGCCCCGAGCGGAGCTCCTACAATGAGCAGTTCTTC

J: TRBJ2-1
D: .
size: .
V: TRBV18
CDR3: CASSPPGLNEQFF
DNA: TGTGCCAGCTCACCCCCAGGCTTGAATGAGCAGTTCTTC

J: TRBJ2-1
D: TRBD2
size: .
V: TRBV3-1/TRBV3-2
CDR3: CASSQGLAGGYNEQFF
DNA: TGTGCCAGCAGCCAAGGACTAGCGGGGGGGTACAATGAGCAGTTCTTC

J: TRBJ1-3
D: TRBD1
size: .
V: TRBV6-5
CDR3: CASSSPTGAGNTIYF
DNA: TGTGCCAGCAGTTCCCCGACAGGGGCGGGAAACACCATATATTTT

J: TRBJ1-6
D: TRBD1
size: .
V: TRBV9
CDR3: CASSAGTGGVYSPLHF
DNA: TGTGCCAGCAGCGCCGGGACAGGGGGCGTATATTCACCCCTCCACTTT

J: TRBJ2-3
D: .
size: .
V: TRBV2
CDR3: CASSGDNPVDTQYF
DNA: TGTGCCAGCAGTGGGGACAACCCCGTTGATACGCAGTATTTT

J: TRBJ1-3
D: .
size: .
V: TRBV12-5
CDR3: CASGPDDSSGNTIYF
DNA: TGTGCTAGTGGACCAGACGACAGCTCTGGAAACACCATATATTTT

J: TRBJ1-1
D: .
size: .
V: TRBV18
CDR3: CASSPPAGTEAFF
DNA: TGTGCCAGCTCACCACCCGCGGGAACTGAAGCTTTCTTT

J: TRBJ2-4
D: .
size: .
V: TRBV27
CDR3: CASKELAKNIQYF
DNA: TGTGCCAGCAAAGAGCTAGCCAAAAACATTCAGTACTTC

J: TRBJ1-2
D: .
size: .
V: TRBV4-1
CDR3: CASSQDGDFYGYTF
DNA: TGCGCCAGCAGCCAAGACGGGGATTTCTATGGCTACACCTTC

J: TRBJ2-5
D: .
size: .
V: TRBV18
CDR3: CASSSQETQYF
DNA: TGTGCCAGCTCCAGCCAAGAGACCCAGTACTTC

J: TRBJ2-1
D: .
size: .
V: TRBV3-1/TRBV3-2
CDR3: CASSAPPGNYNEQFF
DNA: TGTGCCAGCAGCGCGCCGCCCGGTAATTACAATGAGCAGTTCTTC

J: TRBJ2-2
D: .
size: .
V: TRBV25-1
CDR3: CASSVGTPTGELFF
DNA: TGTGCCAGCAGTGTCGGGACTCCTACCGGGGAGCTGTTTTTT

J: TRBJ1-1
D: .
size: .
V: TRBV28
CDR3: CASSPTGNTEAFF
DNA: TGTGCCAGCAGCCCCACAGGGAACACTGAAGCTTTCTTT